This T cell receptor (beta chain) appears in the sequencing data of a study of blood T cells in healthy people across ages. Peripheral blood was drawn, approximately 9.7 milliliters per donor. Samples had at least 6.5 million PBMCs isolated from them. Comment on this clonotype: Its cognate antigen is unknown.

A J-beta primer mix and a sample-barcoded 5' primer were used in a second PCR of about 7 to 12 cycles. All cDNA molecules were each tagged by a template-switch adaptor with 12 random nucleotides. TCRdb itself ran the 5' RACE reads through MiXCR, one entry per CDR3 protein. The data contain fewer than 950,000 distinct CDR3 sequences, around 34% of them singletons. Study-wide results and limits: Estimates of total diversity, which came from one million sequenced T cells, were considered to be underestimates.

The clonotype was recovered from a man between 18 and 29 years old in good health. The source material was blood.

The CDR3 reads CASSIDRTGGITDTQYF. The CDR3 nucleotides are TGTGCCAGTAGTATAGATCGAACAGGGGGCATCACAGATACGCAGTATTTT. The chain is built from TRBV19 and TRBJ2-3; 9 bases are shared with TRBD1. V shed 0 bases and J 2 bases; nucleotides not matched to a gene: 6. The CDR3 contains 17 residues. Germline assignment: CDR1 LNHDA and CDR2 SQIVND (reference sequence).